The 18 T cell receptor beta chains listed next were all sequenced from one sample in a study of response to subunit inactivated influenza vaccine. TCRdb re-called the RT-PCR reads through MiXCR, storing one row per CDR3 protein. The sample shows about 780,000 distinct CDR3 sequences, 15% to 20% of them seen only once. The sample in question was PBMCs from blood, obtained roughly 5 days after vaccination. These receptors were taken from a man aged 45-65 years who received an inactivated influenza vaccine.

The chain joins TRBV6-5 to TRBJ1-6, with D hard to call. Germline CDR1 reads MNHEY; CDR2 reads SVGAGI. Deletions cut 3 bases from V and 7 bases from J, with 16 bases between. This CDR3 comprises 16 residues. The DNA for the CDR3 is TGTGCCAGCAGTTATCGGGCATTCAGTTCGAATTCACCCCTCCACTTT. Amino acid sequence: CASSYRAFSSNSPLHF.

The chain recombines TRBV28 with TRBJ1-5; D is perhaps TRBD1 (5 bases). This CDR3 comprises 16 residues. Per the germline V gene, CDR1 is MDHEN and CDR2 is SYDVKM. V lost 1 base, J lost 5 bases, and 15 bases lay in between. The CDR3 DNA reads TGTGCCAGCAGTTTATCGACAGTGGGCATATATCAGCCCCAGCATTTT. Translated: CASSLSTVGIYQPQHF.

The chain uses TRBV4-3 and TRBJ2-6; a weak D match, TRBD1 (5 bases). Trimming shortened V by 0 bases and J by 2 bases, and 11 bases separated the two germline ends. In germline, CDR1 is LGHNA, CDR2 YSLEER. The CDR3 contains 17 residues. In DNA, the CDR3 is TGCGCCAGCAGCCAAGATGCGGCAGGGCCTGGGGCCAACGTCCTGACTTTC. Its protein is CASSQDAAGPGANVLTF.

J is TRBJ2-5 and V is TRBV5-5; D is ambiguous. Trimming removed 4 bases at V and 2 bases at J, with 18 bases between. This CDR3 is 16 amino acids long. Germline V gene lookup returns CDR1 SGHKS and CDR2 YYEKEE (reference sequence). The CDR3 DNA is TGTGCCAGCAGCCTCGCGATCCAGGCCACTCAAGAGACCCAGTACTTC. Encoded protein: CASSLAIQATQETQYF.

This clonotype has only one observation. The V and J genes are TRBV2 and TRBJ2-7, with D perhaps assigned TRBD1 or TRBD2 (6 bases each). The CDR3 runs 14 residues. V lost 8 bases, J lost 4 bases, and 18 bases lay in between. In germline, CDR1 is SNHLY, CDR2 FYNNEI. The CDR3 coding sequence is TGTGCCAGCGAGGGGGGACGGGGGCATTACGAGCAGTACTTC. The encoded protein is CASEGGRGHYEQYF.

This sequence joins TRBV28 and TRBJ2-1; tentatively, D is TRBD1 (6 bases). This CDR3 contains 12 residues. V lost 3 bases and J 10 bases, leaving 10 bases between the germline ends. The V gene's germline CDR1 is MDHEN and CDR2 SYDVKM. The CDR3 protein is CASSFGTTEQFF. Here the CDR3 DNA reads TGTGCCAGCAGTTTCGGGACAACCGAGCAGTTCTTC.

This rearrangement joins TRBV7-9 to TRBJ2-7, with unresolved D. This CDR3 region has 14 residues. Germline CDR1 is SEHNR and CDR2 is FQNEAQ (reference sequence). V lost 5 bases, J lost 2 bases, and 13 bases lay in between. CDR3 sequence reads: CASSPHARPYEQYF. The CDR3 region has the DNA TGTGCCAGCAGCCCCCACGCCCGTCCCTACGAGCAGTACTTC.

This chain joins TRBV30 and TRBJ2-3, with 11 bases identical to TRBD2. The trim removed 3 bases at V and 11 bases at J, leaving 13 bases unmatched. Germline V CDR1 and CDR2: GTSNPN, SVGIG (reference sequence). This CDR3 is built from 15 residues. The CDR3 sequence is CAWRSSGGTRVRQYF. DNA for the CDR3: TGTGCCTGGAGATCTAGCGGGGGGACCCGAGTAAGGCAGTATTTT.

The chain links TRBV3-1 to TRBJ2-7; D is uncertain. Trimming took 1 base from V and 6 from J, leaving 10 bases between them. Germline assignment: CDR1 LGHDT and CDR2 YNNKEL (reference sequence). The CDR3 spans 13 residues. The CDR3 DNA sequence: TGTGCCAGCAGCCAAGGGGAAGCTGGCGAGCAGTACTTC. Encoded protein: CASSQGEAGEQYF.

This clonotype was counted only a few times. The rearrangement uses TRBV3-1 and TRBJ1-6; no reliable D call. The CDR3 is 15 residues long. Trimming pared 1 base from V and 5 bases from J, leaving 9 bases between. Germline V lookup: CDR1 LGHDT, CDR2 YNNKEL (reference sequence). For the CDR3, the DNA is TGTGCCAGCAGCCAAGCGGGGAGGGATAATTCACCCCTCCACTTT. Its translation is CASSQAGRDNSPLHF. Filled out from reference TRBV3-1 and TRBJ1-6, the complete variable domain reads DTAVSQTPKYLVTQMGNDKSIKCEQNLGHDTMYWYKQDSKKFLKIMFSYNNKELIINETVPNRFSPKSPDKAHLNLHINSLELGDSAVYFCASSQAGRDNSPLHFGNGTRLTVT.

The table lists this clonotype with many counts. This rearrangement joins TRBV29-1 to TRBJ2-7; the match to TRBD1 covers 7 bases. In germline, CDR1 is SQVTM, CDR2 ANQGSEA. The CDR3 is made up of 18 amino acids. Germline trimming cut 4 bases from V and 3 bases from J; bases unmatched to any gene: 21. CDR3: CSVGGTPGTVNTYYEQYF. The DNA of the CDR3 is TGCAGCGTTGGTGGAACGCCCGGGACAGTCAATACTTACTACGAGCAGTACTTC.

The rearrangement joins TRBV7-2 to TRBJ1-3; 9 bases fit TRBD1. The CDR3 is 15 amino acids. With V trimmed by 5 bases and J by 0 bases, 2 bases remained unmatched. In germline, CDR1 is SGHTA, CDR2 FQGNSA. This chain's CDR3 is CASSPDRGSGNTIYF. The CDR3 bases are TGTGCCAGCAGCCCGGACAGGGGCTCTGGAAACACCATATATTTT.

The chain uses TRBV7-2 and TRBJ2-1; 8 bases align to TRBD2. This CDR3 is 12 amino acids long. Trimming took 6 bases from V and 12 from J; bases not matched to a gene: 7. Germline CDR1 and CDR2: SGHTA and FQGNSA. The CDR3 loop is CASRSAGTRQFF. The CDR3 nucleotides read TGTGCCAGCAGATCCGCCGGGACTAGGCAGTTCTTC.

This clonotype was recorded many times. This chain connects TRBV29-1 to TRBJ2-1; 7 positions match TRBD2. The CDR3 has 16 residues. The trim removed 3 bases at V and 8 bases at J, leaving 16 bases unmatched. CDR1 and CDR2 (germline): SQVTM, ANQGSEA. The CDR3 protein is CSVEVYAGVRGDEQFF. DNA for the CDR3: TGCAGCGTTGAGGTATACGCGGGAGTACGGGGGGATGAGCAGTTCTTC.

V usage is TRBV4-2 and J usage is TRBJ2-1; TRBD2 matches 13 bases. After removal of 1 base from V and 10 bases from J, the junction contained 13 bases not matched to a gene. The germline gives CDR1 LGHNA, CDR2 YNFKEQ. The CDR3 consists of 18 residues. CDR3 sequence (DNA): TGTGCCAGCAGCCAAGGGACTAGCGGGAGCGCCCCCCACGGGGAGCAGTTCTTC. Its protein is CASSQGTSGSAPHGEQFF.

This clonotype was observed a few times. The rearrangement uses TRBV28 and TRBJ2-7; 11 nucleotides match TRBD2. V trimming: 8 bases; J trimming: 7 bases; junction bases outside the gene matches: 25. The CDR3 is 19 residues long. The germline V gene encodes CDR1 MDHEN and CDR2 SYDVKM. The CDR3 bases are TGTGCCAGCCTTCCGGGACTAGCGGATCCTTCTCTTAGGGGGGGGGAGCAGTACTTC. Its translation is CASLPGLADPSLRGGEQYF.

This clonotype was counted only a few times. The chain recombines TRBV20-1 with TRBJ2-7; D call uncertain. Trimming took 0 bases from V and 5 from J, leaving 11 bases between them. This CDR3 region has 13 residues. Germline CDR1 DFQATT, CDR2 SNEGSKA (reference sequence). CDR3 in amino acids: CSAREGQAHEQYF. CDR3 coding DNA: TGCAGTGCTAGAGAGGGCCAGGCCCACGAGCAGTACTTC.

This clonotype came up a few times. The chain uses TRBV6-1 and TRBJ2-3; 9 bases align to TRBD2. V gave up 8 bases and J gave up 0 bases; unmatched junction bases: 6. Germline V lookup: CDR1 MNHNS, CDR2 SASEGT. The CDR3 sequence is 15 residues long. The CDR3 bases are TGTGCCAGCTCGGGGACTAGCCCTAGCACAGATACGCAGTATTTT. Translation gives CASSGTSPSTDTQYF.